This T cell receptor beta chain was observed in a study of shared clonotypes between healthy human individuals. General study results and limits: Larger richness was generally estimated for naive than memory subsets.

TCRdb's table, derived via immunoSEQ multiplex PCR, lists solely in-frame clones and lacks some. Here the sample spans about 2.3 million clones, approximately 93% being singletons. For this clone: Its antigen is still unknown.

The source of this sequence is a man aged 18 to 30 in good health. Some clones in this sample may be carry-over from other donors' samples. The specimen sequenced was naive CD4+ T cells from PBMCs. Subset denoted: CD45RA+ positively selected.

The CDR3 loop is CARSYDSSWGGRDADTQYF. DNA of the CDR3: TGTGCCAGAAGTTACGATAGCTCGTGGGGCGGGAGAGACGCAGATACGCAGTATTTT. The V gene is TRBV5-3, the J gene TRBJ2-3; 7 bases agree with TRBD2. TRBV5-3 is an ORF; its function is uncertain. The CDR3 covers 19 residues. The junction had 22 bases not matched to a gene; V was cut back by 5 bases and J by 4 bases.